These 20 T cell receptor beta chains were all obtained from the same sample, sequenced in a study of T cell changes during pregnancy in multiple sclerosis. Clones were sequenced by immunoSEQ multiplex PCR, and TCRdb holds only the in-frame ones, with some missing. The table includes roughly 60,000 clones, 85% to 90% detected once. The sample in question was CD4+ T cells from peripheral blood mononuclear cells, obtained in the first trimester of pregnancy. The receptors originated from a female donor with multiple sclerosis, enrolled in a pregnancy study.

The V and J genes are TRBV30 and TRBJ2-1; 9 bases fit TRBD2. Trimming cost V 0 bases and J 9 bases; bases outside gene matches: 9. In germline, CDR1 is GTSNPN, CDR2 SVGIG (reference sequence). The CDR3 consists of 15 residues. As DNA, the CDR3 is TGTGCCTGGAGTGTAGCGGGGGGTAAACTAGGTGAGCAGTTCTTC. Translating it yields CAWSVAGGKLGEQFF.

This clone showed up just a few times. V is TRBV14 and J is TRBJ1-2; 12 positions match TRBD1. J was trimmed by 4 bases and V by 2 bases; bases with no gene match: 2. The CDR3 covers 15 residues. Looked up from germline, CDR1 is SGHDN and CDR2 is FVKESK. The CDR3 DNA sequence: TGTGCCAGCAGCCAATGGGACAGGGGGCTCTATGGCTACACCTTC. Its protein product is CASSQWDRGLYGYTF.

This chain uses TRBV5-6 with TRBJ1-2; maybe TRBD1 (5 bases). V dropped 1 base and J dropped 10 bases, with 14 bases sitting between them. Germline loops: CDR1 SGHDT, CDR2 YYEEEE. The CDR3 runs 13 residues. The CDR3 nucleotides read TGTGCCAGCAGCTTGTCAGGGTTCTCGCTCTACACCTTC. Translated, it gives CASSLSGFSLYTF.

The J gene is TRBJ2-6, the V gene TRBV5-1; D call uncertain. This CDR3 is 17 amino acids long. The V and J ends lost 0 bases and 0 bases respectively, with 10 bases between them. Germline V gene lookup returns CDR1 SGHRS and CDR2 YFSETQ. The CDR3 here is CASSLVMGRSGANVLTF. The DNA for the CDR3 is TGCGCCAGCAGCTTGGTGATGGGCCGCTCTGGGGCCAACGTCCTGACTTTC.

This chain connects TRBV7-2 to TRBJ2-1; 7 bases match TRBD1. This CDR3 spans 15 amino acids. J gave up 2 bases and V 4 bases, and 5 bases lay outside the gene matches. CDR1 is SGHTA, CDR2 FQGNSA, per germline. The CDR3 sequence: CASSSTGTTYNEQFF. CDR3 coding DNA: TGTGCCAGCAGCTCGACAGGGACCACCTACAATGAGCAGTTCTTC.

This clone was recorded once. The rearrangement uses TRBV10-3 and TRBJ2-5, with 11 nucleotides matching TRBD1. The J call is in doubt because the DNA end fits TRBJ2-7 better. CDR3 length: 16 residues. Germline assignment: CDR1 ENHRY and CDR2 SYGVKD. The CDR3 sequence: CAISETGTGGSYEQYF. DNA of the CDR3: TGTGCCATCAGTGAGACCGGGACAGGGGGCTCCTACGAGCAGTACTTC.

The CDR3 loop reads CASSYVGQRNYGYTF. CDR3 bases: TGTGCCAGCAGTTACGTGGGACAGCGTAACTATGGCTACACCTTC. The genes are TRBV28 and TRBJ1-2; 7 bases map to TRBD1. The CDR3 has 15 amino acids. V gave up 4 bases and J gave up 1 base; unmatched junction bases: 6. The germline V gene has CDR1 MDHEN and CDR2 SYDVKM.

The gene calls are TRBV5-8 and TRBJ2-3; D is ambiguous. Trimming shortened V by 3 bases and J by 2 bases, and 10 bases separated the two germline ends. CDR3 length: 14 residues. Germline V lookup: CDR1 SGHTS, CDR2 YDEGEE. The CDR3 reads CASSSRRYTDTQYF. DNA of the CDR3: TGTGCCAGCAGCTCCCGCAGGTACACAGATACGCAGTATTTT.

This chain uses TRBV28 with TRBJ1-1; no clear D. CDR1 MDHEN and CDR2 SYDVKM come from the germline V gene. With 11 bases removed from V and 1 base from J, the gap between germline ends came to 14 bases. This CDR3 comprises 13 residues. This chain's CDR3 is CACVKFGNTEAFF. Here the CDR3 DNA reads TGTGCCTGCGTCAAATTCGGGAACACTGAAGCTTTCTTT.

This clone was recorded once. The chain employs TRBV2 and TRBJ2-7, with D possibly matching TRBD2 (6 bases). Trimming removed 4 bases at V and 0 bases at J, with 10 bases between. The germline V gene has CDR1 SNHLY and CDR2 FYNNEI. The CDR3 loop spans 14 amino acids. The CDR3 coding sequence is TGTGCCAGCAGTGTGGAGGGAGGCTCCTACGAGCAGTACTTC. The encoded protein is CASSVEGGSYEQYF.

The rearrangement uses TRBV18 and TRBJ1-3; D gene uncertain. Per germline, CDR1 KGHSH and CDR2 LQKENI. CDR3 length: 14 amino acids. Trimming removed 6 bases from V and 3 bases from J, with 12 bases in between. The CDR3 coding sequence is TGTGCCAGCTCCCAAAGTTCGAGTGGAAACACCATATATTTT. Amino acids: CASSQSSSGNTIYF.

This clone showed up just once. This chain joins TRBV14 and TRBJ2-4, with TRBD1 matching 8 bases. The ends lost 1 base at V and 2 bases at J; junction bases unmatched: 7. Germline CDR1 reads SGHDN; CDR2 reads FVKESK. CDR3 length: 17 amino acids. The CDR3 reads CASSQGRTGLTKNIQYF. The CDR3 DNA reads as TGTGCCAGCAGCCAAGGAAGGACAGGGCTGACCAAAAACATTCAGTACTTC.

This clone was counted only a few times. The V gene is TRBV11-3, the J gene TRBJ2-5, with 8 bases that match TRBD1. CDR3 length equals 15 residues. Germline CDR1 SGHNT, CDR2 YENEEA. Unmatched junction bases numbered 10, after V lost 5 bases and J lost 5 bases. CDR3 sequence reads: CASSLGRGLMETQYF. In DNA form, the CDR3 reads TGTGCCAGCAGCCTGGGCAGGGGGCTTATGGAGACCCAGTACTTC.

The chain combines TRBV5-4 with TRBJ1-6, with D possibly matching TRBD1 (6 bases). V lost 1 base to trimming and J lost 5 bases, with 10 bases between them. The CDR3 runs 15 residues. The germline V gene has CDR1 SGHNT and CDR2 YYREEE (reference sequence). The CDR3 region is CASSLQGHDNSPLHF. DNA of the CDR3: TGTGCCAGCAGCTTGCAGGGACACGATAATTCACCCCTCCACTTT. The full variable domain, with the rest looked up from reference TRBV5-4 and TRBJ1-6, is ETGVTQSPTHLIKTRGQQVTLRCSSQSGHNTVSWYQQALGQGPQFIFQYYREEENGRGNFPPRFSGLQFPNYSSELNVNALELDDSALYLCASSLQGHDNSPLHFGNGTRLTVT.

This clone was recorded once. This rearrangement joins TRBV11-2 to TRBJ2-1; possible D gene TRBD2, 6 bases. Looked up from germline, CDR1 is SGHAT and CDR2 is FQNNGV. The length of the CDR3 is 12 residues. V lost 3 bases and J lost 12, with 12 bases in between. The CDR3 spells CASSLETSRQFF. CDR3 in DNA: TGTGCCAGCAGCTTGGAGACTAGTAGGCAGTTCTTC. The full variable domain, its missing parts supplied by reference TRBV11-2 and TRBJ2-1, is EAGVAQSPRYKIIEKRQSVAFWCNPISGHATLYWYQQILGQGPKLLIQFQNNGVVDDSQLPKDRFSAERLKGVDSTLKIQPAKLEDSAVYLCASSLETSRQFFGPGTRLTVL.

This clone was counted a single time. This rearrangement joins TRBV28 to TRBJ2-7; 9 positions agree with TRBD1. The CDR3 runs 17 residues. V shed 4 bases, J shed 4 bases, and the junction held 14 bases outside the gene matches. Per the germline V gene, CDR1 is MDHEN and CDR2 is SYDVKM. The CDR3 nucleotides are TGTGCCAGCAGTTCCCCCCGGCGGGGGACAGGGACGTACGAGCAGTACTTC. Its protein is CASSSPRRGTGTYEQYF.

The chain carries TRBV11-2 and TRBJ1-2, with TRBD1 as a possible D gene (5 bases). The ends were cut back, 3 bases at V and 0 bases at J, with 14 bases in the middle. The CDR3 is 16 residues long. CDR1 and CDR2 from the germline V gene are SGHAT and FQNNGV. CDR3 amino acids: CASSFGGTRANYGYTF. DNA of the CDR3: TGTGCCAGCAGCTTCGGGGGGACTAGAGCTAACTATGGCTACACCTTC.

The chain uses TRBV7-2 and TRBJ2-7; D unclear. Between the trimmed V and J ends, which lost 2 bases and 0 bases, there was a span of 8 bases. This CDR3 spans 14 amino acids. Germline CDR1 reads SGHTA; CDR2 reads FQGNSA. The CDR3 spells CASSLSGSSYEQYF. The CDR3 DNA follows: TGTGCCAGCAGCTTATCCGGTTCCTCCTACGAGCAGTACTTC. Together with reference TRBV7-2 and TRBJ2-7, the CDR3 gives the full variable domain: GAGVSQSPSNKVTEKGKDVELRCDPISGHTALYWYRQSLGQGLEFLIYFQGNSAPDKSGLPSDRFSAERTGGSVSTLTIQRTQQEDSAVYLCASSLSGSSYEQYFGPGTRLTVT.

The rearrangement links TRBV15 to TRBJ1-4, with TRBD1 as a possible D gene (6 bases). The CDR3 runs 17 residues. The V gene's germline CDR1 is LNHNV and CDR2 YYDKDF (reference sequence). The V end lost 2 bases, the J end lost 2 bases, and 15 bases lay between the germline ends. CDR3 sequence: CATSRMRTDNTNEKLFF. The CDR3 nucleotides are TGTGCCACCAGCAGAATGAGGACAGACAACACTAATGAAAAACTGTTTTTT.

V usage is TRBV19 and J usage is TRBJ1-5; D is uncertain. The CDR3 is 16 amino acids. CDR1 is LNHDA and CDR2 is SQIVND in the germline V gene (reference sequence). The V gene lost 4 bases and the J gene lost 3 bases, with 16 bases spanning the gap. CDR3 residues: CASSNRELSFNQPQHF. Written as DNA, the CDR3 is TGTGCCAGTAGTAATCGGGAGTTAAGTTTCAATCAGCCCCAGCATTTT. Using reference TRBV19 and TRBJ1-5 for the parts outside the CDR3, the full variable domain is DGGITQSPKYLFRKEGQNVTLSCEQNLNHDAMYWYRQDPGQGLRLIYYSQIVNDFQKGDIAEGYSVSREKKESFPLTVTSAQKNPTAFYLCASSNRELSFNQPQHFGDGTRLSIL.